This section outlines one TCR beta chain sequence together with its context. Germline CDR1 and CDR2: DFQATT and SNEGSKA (reference sequence). The CDR3 loop spans 14 amino acids. The trim removed 6 bases at V and 3 bases at J, leaving 9 bases unmatched. The sample is drawn from a study of T cell repertoires in cytomegalovirus infection. A single record per CDR3 protein comes from TCRdb applying MiXCR to the reads. Among hundreds of thousands of distinct CDR3 sequences, 15% to 20% were seen once, and the ten largest hold more than 10%. Source material: PBMCs. The rearrangement links TRBV20-1 to TRBJ2-7; 9 bases fit TRBD1. The source is a human donor in good health (CMV status not recorded). Some clones in this sample may be carry-over from other donors' samples. DNA of the CDR3: TGCAGTGCGGAGACCGGGACAGGGTTCTACGAGCAGTACTTC. As protein: CSAETGTGFYEQYF.